This T cell receptor (beta chain) derives from a study of T cell responses to AZD1222 COVID-19 vaccine (dated by TCRdb to the early 2020s). Regarding the complete study: TCR sequencing covered 230 or so trial participants: some 210 given two doses of AZD1222 and 26 given two doses of MenACWY control vaccine. Enrollment into the trials was organized by age into subgroups of 18-55, 56-69 and 70-plus years, and those subgroups contained about 160, 30 and 59 TCR-sequenced participants, respectively. What the work shows at the level of the full study, not this receptor alone: No day 14 peak-response samples were available, so repertoires were characterized only after the peak T cell response. Only five or six AZD1222 recipients were SARS-CoV-2 seropositive at baseline, limiting conclusions about previously exposed vaccinees. After two AZD1222 doses, both the breadth and the depth of spike-specific TCRs were significantly higher than at day 0 and than in MenACWY recipients. Most participants were white British and females outnumbered males, and the authors suggested that clonal diversity may have been underestimated. CD4 TCRs associated with the vaccine covered the entire spike protein, and the dominant responses were in regions 160-218 and 743-854. Nearly half of unique spike-specific TCRs reportedly recognized epitopes outside regions mutated in the B.1.351 and B.1.1.7 variants. The 56-69-year group was small, and its depth increase did not reach significance, likely because of low power.

Trimming removed 6 bases from V and 6 bases from J; the gene matches leave 6 bases unexplained. CDR1 and CDR2, looked up from the germline V gene, are MNHEY and SVGAGI. The CDR3, from cysteine to phenylalanine, totals 15 residues. Only the CDR3 DNA stays, 45 bases, in frame from base 1. This specimen's time point label, per the study, means: about 28 days (+/-7) after the second vaccine dose. Because spike-specific TCR depth and breadth did not differ between the two schedules, AZD1222 recipients who got a second dose at roughly 4 weeks were pooled with those who got a second dose at roughly 12 weeks. Samples from vaccinated people were obtained from the UK trials COV001 and COV002, which included a single-blind randomized controlled phase 2/3 trial of AZD1222 (ChAdOx1 nCoV-19) in healthy adults. Trial participant PBMC samples were collected at day 0 and day 28 after the second dose for TCRbeta chain sequencing.

The CDR3 regions of human TCRbeta chains were analyzed by immunosequencing. The authors' pipeline ran thus. TCRs in the repertoires were matched against a reference library of SARS-CoV-2-specific TCRs that had been generated with the MIRA antigen-specificity platform. Breadth was defined as the fraction of unique TCRs that were SARS-CoV-2-associated, and depth was defined as the fraction of total T cells that were SARS-CoV-2-associated. Using the MIRA data, each spike-specific TCR was assigned both to the spike region to which the TCR was reactive and to a CD4 or CD8 class. Log10-transformed breadth and depth values were compared by one-way ANOVA with Sidak's multiple comparisons tests. TCRdb stores this immuneACCESS table with in-frame sequences only. Part of the clones is absent; in the studies checked, under half of the shortfall reflects unresolved V genes, and no reason is known for the rest. D and trimming come from the DNA, and the V and J calls and clone size come from that table. For this sample the table gives 250,000 to 300,000 clones, of which 90% to 95% were detected only once. Around 0.57% of the sample is taken by the ten largest.

Of note for this clone: What antigen it recognizes has not been identified. No much larger clone exists at a distance of one base, and base qualities are not known.

The specimen comprised peripheral blood, sampled 28 days after the second AZD1222 dose. The clonotype was recovered from an adult who received the AZD1222 COVID-19 vaccine. The chain is assembled from TRBV6-5 and TRBJ1-6; 9 nucleotides in the junction match TRBD1. The CDR3 loop reads CASRDRTGANSPLHF. Read as DNA, the sequence is TGTGCCAGCAGGGACCGGACAGGGGCTAATTCACCCCTCCACTTT.